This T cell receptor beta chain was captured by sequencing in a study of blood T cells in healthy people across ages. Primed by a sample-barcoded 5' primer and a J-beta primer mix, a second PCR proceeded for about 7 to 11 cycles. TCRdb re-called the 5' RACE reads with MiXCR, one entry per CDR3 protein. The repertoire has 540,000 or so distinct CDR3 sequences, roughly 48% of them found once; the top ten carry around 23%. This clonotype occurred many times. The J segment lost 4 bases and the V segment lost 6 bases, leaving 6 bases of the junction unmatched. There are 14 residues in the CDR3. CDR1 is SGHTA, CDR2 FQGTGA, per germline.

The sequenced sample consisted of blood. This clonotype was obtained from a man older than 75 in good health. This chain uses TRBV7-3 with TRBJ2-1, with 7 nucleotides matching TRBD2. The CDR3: CASSLGLGYNEQFF. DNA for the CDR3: TGTGCCAGCAGTCTTGGACTAGGTTACAATGAGCAGTTCTTC.